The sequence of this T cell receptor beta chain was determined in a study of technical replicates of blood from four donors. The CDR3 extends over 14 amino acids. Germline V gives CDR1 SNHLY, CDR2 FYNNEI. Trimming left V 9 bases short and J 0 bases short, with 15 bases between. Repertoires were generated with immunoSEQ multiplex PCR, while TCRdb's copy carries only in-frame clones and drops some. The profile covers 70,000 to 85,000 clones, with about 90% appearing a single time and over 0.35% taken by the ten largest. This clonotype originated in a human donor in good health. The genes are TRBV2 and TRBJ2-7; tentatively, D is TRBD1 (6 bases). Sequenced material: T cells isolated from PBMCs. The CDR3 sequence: CASPSGASSYEQYF. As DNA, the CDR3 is TGTGCCAGTCCCTCAGGGGCTAGCTCCTACGAGCAGTACTTC.